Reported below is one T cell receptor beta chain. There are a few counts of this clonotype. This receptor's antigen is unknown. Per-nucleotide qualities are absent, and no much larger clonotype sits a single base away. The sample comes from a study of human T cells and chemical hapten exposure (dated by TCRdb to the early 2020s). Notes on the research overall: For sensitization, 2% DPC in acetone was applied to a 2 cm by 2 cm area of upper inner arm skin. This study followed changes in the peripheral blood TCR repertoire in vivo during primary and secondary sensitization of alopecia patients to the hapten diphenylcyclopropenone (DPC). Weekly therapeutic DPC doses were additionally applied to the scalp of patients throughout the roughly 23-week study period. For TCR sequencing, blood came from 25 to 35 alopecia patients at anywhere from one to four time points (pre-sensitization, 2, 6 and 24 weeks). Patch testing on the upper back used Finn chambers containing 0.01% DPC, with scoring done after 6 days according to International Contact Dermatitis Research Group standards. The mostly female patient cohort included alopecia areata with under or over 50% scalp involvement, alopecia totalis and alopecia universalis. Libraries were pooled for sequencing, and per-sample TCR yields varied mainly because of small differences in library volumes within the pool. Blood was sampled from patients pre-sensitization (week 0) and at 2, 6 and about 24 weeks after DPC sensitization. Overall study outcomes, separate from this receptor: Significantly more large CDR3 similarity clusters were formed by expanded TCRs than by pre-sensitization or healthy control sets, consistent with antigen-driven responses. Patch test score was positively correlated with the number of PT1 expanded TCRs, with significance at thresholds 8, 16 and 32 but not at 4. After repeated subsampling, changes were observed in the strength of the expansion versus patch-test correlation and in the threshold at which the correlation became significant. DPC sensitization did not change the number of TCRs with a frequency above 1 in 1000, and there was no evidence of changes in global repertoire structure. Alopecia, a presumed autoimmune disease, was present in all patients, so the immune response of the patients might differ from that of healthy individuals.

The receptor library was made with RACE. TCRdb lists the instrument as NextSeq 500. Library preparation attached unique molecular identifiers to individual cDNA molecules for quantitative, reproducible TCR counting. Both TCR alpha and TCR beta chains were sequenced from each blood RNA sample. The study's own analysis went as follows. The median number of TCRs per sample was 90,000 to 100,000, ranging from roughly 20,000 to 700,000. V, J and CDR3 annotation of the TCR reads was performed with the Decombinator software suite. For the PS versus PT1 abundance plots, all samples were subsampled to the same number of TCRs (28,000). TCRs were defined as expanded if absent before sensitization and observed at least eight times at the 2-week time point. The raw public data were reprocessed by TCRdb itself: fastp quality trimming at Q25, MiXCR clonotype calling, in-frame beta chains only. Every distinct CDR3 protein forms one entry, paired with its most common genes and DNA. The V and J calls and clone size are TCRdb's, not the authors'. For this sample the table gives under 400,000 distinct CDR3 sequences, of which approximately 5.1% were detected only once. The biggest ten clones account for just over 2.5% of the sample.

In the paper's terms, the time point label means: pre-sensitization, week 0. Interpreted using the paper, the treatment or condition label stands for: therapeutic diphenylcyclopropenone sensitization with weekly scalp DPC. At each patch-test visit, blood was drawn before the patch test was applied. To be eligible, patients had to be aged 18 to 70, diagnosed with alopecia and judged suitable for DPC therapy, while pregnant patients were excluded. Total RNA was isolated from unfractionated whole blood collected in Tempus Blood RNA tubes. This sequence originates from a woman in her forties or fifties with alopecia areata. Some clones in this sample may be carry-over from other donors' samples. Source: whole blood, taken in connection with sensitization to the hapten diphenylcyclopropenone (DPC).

The CDR3 is CASSESRGRDSPLHF. The DNA reads TGCGCCAGCAGTGAGTCGAGGGGGCGGGATTCACCCCTCCACTTT. This sequence uses TRBV10-2 and TRBJ1-6, with 7 central nucleotides matching TRBD1. Clipping removes 0 bases from V and 8 bases from J, with 4 as the unmatched junction base count. There are 15 amino acids in the CDR3, from cysteine to phenylalanine inclusive. Left in the record is the CDR3 DNA by itself, 45 bases read in frame from the first base. CDR1 and CDR2, looked up from the germline V gene, are WSHSY and SAAADI.